This entry lists 19 T cell receptor beta chains sequenced from one sample in a study of technical replicates of blood from a handful of donors. This table comes from immunoSEQ multiplex PCR, and its TCRdb copy is limited to in-frame clones, with some not included. This sample carries approximately 92,000 clones, about 95% of them seen once, and the ten largest clones take about 0.36%. Material: T cells isolated from PBMCs. The receptors originated from a human donor in good health.

The chain is built from TRBV30 and TRBJ2-3, with TRBD1 matching over 7 bases. The CDR3 runs to 12 residues. The germline gives CDR1 GTSNPN, CDR2 SVGIG (reference sequence). J was trimmed by 2 bases and V by 5 bases; bases with no gene match: 1. CDR3 amino acids: CAWGTVTDTQYF. In DNA, the CDR3 is TGTGCCTGGGGGACAGTCACAGATACGCAGTATTTT.

The J gene is TRBJ2-5, the V gene TRBV12-5; 9 bases agree with TRBD1. There are 15 residues in the CDR3. V was pared by 5 bases and J by 4 bases, with 8 bases of the junction left unmatched. Germline lookup yields CDR1 LGHNT and CDR2 FRNRAP. The CDR3 nucleotides are TGTGCTAGTGGTCCTGGGACAGGGTGGGGAGAGACCCAGTACTTC. Its protein is CASGPGTGWGETQYF.

The rearrangement joins TRBV27 to TRBJ2-1, with 9 bases that match TRBD1. The CDR3 totals 15 residues. J was trimmed by 6 bases and V by 2 bases; bases with no gene match: 5. Germline V gives CDR1 MNHEY, CDR2 SMNVEV (reference sequence). CDR3 nucleotide sequence: TGTGCCAGCAGTTTACGGGACAGGGAAATCAATGAGCAGTTCTTC. Translation gives CASSLRDREINEQFF.

The chain is built from TRBV5-4 and TRBJ2-5, with 8 bases that match TRBD1. This CDR3 contains 15 residues. V was clipped by 4 bases and J by 3 bases; unmatched bases: 8. Per germline, CDR1 SGHNT and CDR2 YYREEE (reference sequence). The CDR3 loop reads CASSRGTGREETQYF. The CDR3 region has the DNA TGTGCCAGCAGCCGTGGGACAGGCAGGGAAGAGACCCAGTACTTC.

This chain uses TRBV6-1 with TRBJ2-7, with D possibly TRBD2 on 5 matching bases. CDR1 is MNHNS and CDR2 is SASEGT in the germline V gene. The CDR3 is made up of 13 amino acids. The V end lost 2 bases, the J end lost 5 bases, and 10 bases lay between the germline ends. DNA for the CDR3: TGTGCCAGCAGTGAATGGAGGTTGGACGAGCAGTACTTC. Its protein product is CASSEWRLDEQYF.

The rearrangement joins TRBV7-6 to TRBJ2-2, with no clear D. The CDR3 consists of 13 residues. Germline V gene lookup returns CDR1 SGHVS and CDR2 FNYEAQ. V was shortened by 5 bases and J by 4 bases, with 8 bases between the two germline ends. The CDR3 spells CASSLLSTGELFF. The CDR3, as DNA: TGTGCCAGCAGCCTCCTCTCCACCGGGGAGCTGTTTTTT.

The V and J genes are TRBV6-1 and TRBJ2-7; D is possibly TRBD1 (6 bases). The CDR3 covers 14 residues. V was trimmed by 6 bases and J by 7 bases, leaving 19 bases between them. Germline V gene sequence: CDR1 MNHNS, CDR2 SASEGT. The CDR3 DNA reads as TGTGCCAGCAGGGACACAGGGTTTAAGAAGGAGCAGTACTTC. This translates into CASRDTGFKKEQYF.

CDR3 sequence reads: CASSTSTVTENQPQHF. The CDR3 DNA is TGTGCCAGTAGTACAAGCACAGTTACAGAGAATCAGCCCCAGCATTTT. This chain uses TRBV19 with TRBJ1-5; D is unclear. V was shortened by 4 bases and J by 4 bases, with 17 bases between the two germline ends. CDR1 is LNHDA, CDR2 SQIVND, per germline (reference sequence). The CDR3 has 16 amino acids.

The chain's CDR3 is CSARWSRGIYF. In DNA, the CDR3 is TGCAGTGCTAGGTGGTCCCGGGGCATATATTTT. The V gene is TRBV20-1, the J gene TRBJ1-3; the D is unclear. Between the trimmed V and J ends, which lost 3 bases and 12 bases, there was a span of 12 bases. CDR1 is DFQATT and CDR2 is SNEGSKA in the germline V gene (reference sequence). This CDR3 spans 11 amino acids.

J is TRBJ2-2 and V is TRBV13, with D perhaps matching TRBD1 (6 bases). Trimming removed 8 bases at V and 6 bases at J, with 19 bases between. Germline V gene lookup returns CDR1 PRHDT and CDR2 FYEKMQ (reference sequence). The CDR3 is 15 residues long. CDR3: CASSGPGAFAGELFF. The CDR3 DNA is TGTGCCAGCTCAGGGCCAGGGGCGTTTGCCGGGGAGCTGTTTTTT.

This clone came up once. The rearrangement joins TRBV9 to TRBJ2-2, with D uncertain. The germline CDR1 and CDR2 sequences are SGDLS and YYNGEE. V gave up 0 bases and J gave up 5 bases, with 5 bases separating them. This CDR3 comprises 13 residues. CDR3 region: CASSVELTGELFF. CDR3 nucleotides: TGTGCCAGCAGCGTAGAACTAACCGGGGAGCTGTTTTTT.

CDR3 protein: CASSLYRNTEAFF. CDR3 DNA sequence: TGTGCCAGCAGCTTATACAGAAACACTGAAGCTTTCTTT. The chain has TRBV11-2 and TRBJ1-1; D gene uncertain. CDR3 length: 13 residues. Looked up from germline, CDR1 is SGHAT and CDR2 is FQNNGV. Between the trimmed V and J ends, which lost 2 bases and 2 bases, there was a span of 6 bases.

The CDR3 nucleotides read TGTGCCAGCAGCCAGGGACTAGCGGGGGCTTACGAGCAGTACTTC. This translates into CASSQGLAGAYEQYF. V gene TRBV4-2 combines with J gene TRBJ2-7, with 14 positions matching TRBD2. Trimming at V came to 3 bases and at J to 4 bases, leaving 2 bases not matched to a gene. Germline CDR1 is LGHNA and CDR2 is YNFKEQ. This CDR3 is 15 amino acids long.

The rearrangement joins TRBV27 to TRBJ2-1; 16 positions match TRBD2. Germline V gives CDR1 MNHEY, CDR2 SMNVEV (reference sequence). V was clipped by 7 bases and J by 15 bases; unmatched bases: 12. The CDR3 has 15 amino acids. CDR3 sequence: CASNNQGLAGGPGFF. In nucleotides, the CDR3 is TGTGCCAGCAATAACCAGGGACTAGCGGGAGGGCCTGGGTTCTTC.

The chain combines TRBV6-5 with TRBJ2-7; D is ambiguous. This CDR3 has 14 amino acids. Between the trimmed V and J ends, which lost 0 bases and 0 bases, there was a span of 6 bases. CDR1 MNHEY and CDR2 SVGAGI come from the germline V gene. The CDR3 sequence: CASSYSSSSYEQYF. CDR3 coding DNA: TGTGCCAGCAGTTACTCGAGTAGCTCCTACGAGCAGTACTTC.

The rearrangement joins TRBV27 to TRBJ1-1, with 8 bases matching TRBD1. The length of the CDR3 is 14 residues. The germline V gene encodes CDR1 MNHEY and CDR2 SMNVEV (reference sequence). After removal of 6 bases from V and 3 bases from J, the junction contained 6 bases not matched to a gene. CDR3 DNA sequence: TGTGCCAGCAGCCGGACAGGGTTTGACACTGAAGCTTTCTTT. Encoded protein: CASSRTGFDTEAFF.

This rearrangement joins TRBV10-3 to TRBJ1-5, with D tentatively TRBD1 (5 bases). The CDR3 is made up of 15 amino acids. V was trimmed by 8 bases and J by 0 bases, leaving 14 bases between them. Germline V CDR1 and CDR2: ENHRY, SYGVKD. CDR3 in amino acids: CAIGPGQISNQPQHF. The DNA for the CDR3 is TGTGCCATCGGGCCAGGGCAGATTAGCAATCAGCCCCAGCATTTT.

The chain combines TRBV18 with TRBJ2-1; D possibly corresponds to TRBD1 (6 bases). This CDR3 has 13 amino acids. Trimming took off 2 bases at V and 8 bases at J, with 10 bases between the two ends. Germline CDR1 and CDR2: KGHSH and LQKENI. The CDR3 spells CASSPAGAHEQFF. The DNA for the CDR3 is TGTGCCAGCTCACCAGCAGGGGCCCATGAGCAGTTCTTC.

This clone appeared a single time. The chain employs TRBV2 and TRBJ1-5, with D perhaps matching TRBD1 (5 bases). The germline CDR1 and CDR2 sequences are SNHLY and FYNNEI. CDR3 size: 14 residues. V gave up 6 bases and J gave up 4 bases, with 13 bases separating them. CDR3 sequence (DNA): TGTGCCAGCAGCTCCGACAGTTCGAATCAGCCCCAGCATTTT. As protein: CASSSDSSNQPQHF.